These 21 T cell receptor beta chains were sequenced from one sample in a study of human T cells and chemical hapten exposure. Stated time point: pre-sensitization, week 0. As for treatment: therapeutic diphenylcyclopropenone sensitization with weekly scalp DPC. TCRdb passed the RACE reads through MiXCR, listing each CDR3 protein once. In the table there are tens of thousands of distinct CDR3 sequences, 9.4% of which are singletons. The sequences come from whole blood, collected in connection with sensitization to the hapten diphenylcyclopropenone (DPC). These receptors originate from a woman aged 40-49 years with alopecia areata. Some clones in this sample may be carry-over from other donors' samples.

This clonotype turned up a few times. Mismatch with germline at one junction end may stem from a read error. The V and J genes are TRBV11-2 and TRBJ2-1, with 7 bases aligning to TRBD2. This CDR3 has 13 amino acids. Germline V gene data show CDR1 as SGHAT and CDR2 as FQNNGV. In DNA form, the CDR3 reads TGTGCCAGCACCTTAGGAGGGGAGGGTGAGCAGTTCTTC. It yields the protein CASTLGGEGEQFF.

The sample holds many counts of this clonotype. The genes are TRBV6-1 and TRBJ2-4; D not certain. V lost 6 bases to trimming and J lost 0 bases, with 24 bases between them. Germline V gene data show CDR1 as MNHNS and CDR2 as SASEGT. The CDR3 is 19 residues long. The CDR3 protein is CASREIHHSAILAKNIQYF. The CDR3 DNA follows: TGTGCCAGCAGGGAGATACACCACAGCGCCATCCTAGCCAAAAACATTCAGTACTTC.

Only a few counts were recorded for this clonotype. This chain joins TRBV10-3 and TRBJ2-7, with D perhaps TRBD1 or TRBD2 (6 bases each). This CDR3 is 14 amino acids long. V was clipped by 6 bases and J by 4 bases, with 16 bases between them. CDR1 and CDR2 (germline): ENHRY, SYGVKD. The CDR3 nucleotides are TGTGCCATCAGGAGCTCAGGGGCGGGATACGAGCAGTACTTC. It yields the protein CAIRSSGAGYEQYF.

There are many counts of this clonotype. The chain combines TRBV7-2 with TRBJ2-2; 7 bases line up with TRBD2. CDR1 SGHTA and CDR2 FQGNSA come from the germline V gene. The CDR3 contains 15 residues. J was trimmed by 3 bases and V by 3 bases; bases with no gene match: 4. CDR3 loop: CASSFRAGDTGELFF. CDR3 bases: TGTGCCAGCAGCTTTCGGGCGGGGGACACCGGGGAGCTGTTTTTT.

This clonotype was observed at least ten times. CDR3 bases: TGTGCCAGCAAAATCCAAGAGACCCAGTACTTC. Translating it yields CASKIQETQYF. This chain connects TRBV3-1 to TRBJ2-5; D unclear. Germline loops: CDR1 LGHDT, CDR2 YNNKEL (reference sequence). The CDR3 is 11 amino acids. V lost 7 bases to trimming and J lost 1 base, with 4 bases between them.

This clonotype was counted between two and nine times. The rearrangement links TRBV20-1 to TRBJ1-5; no firm D call. This CDR3 region has 15 residues. V gave up 3 bases and J gave up 1 base, with 13 bases separating them. Germline CDR1 DFQATT, CDR2 SNEGSKA (reference sequence). The CDR3 region has the DNA TGCAGTGCTAGTGTGGCCATTGGGAGCAATCAGCCCCAGCATTTT. Translated: CSASVAIGSNQPQHF.

The table lists this clonotype with many counts. The chain is built from TRBV20-1 and TRBJ2-7, with TRBD2 matching over 7 bases. The CDR3 covers 13 residues. Trimming took 5 bases from V and 7 from J; bases not matched to a gene: 11. Germline V gene data show CDR1 as DFQATT and CDR2 as SNEGSKA (reference sequence). The chain's CDR3 is CSALPPGEGEQYF. The CDR3 DNA reads TGCAGTGCTCTCCCCCCGGGGGAGGGTGAGCAGTACTTC.

This chain connects TRBV24-1 to TRBJ2-5; TRBD1 matches 10 bases. The germline gives CDR1 KGHDR, CDR2 SFDVKD. The CDR3 runs 17 residues. V was pared by 0 bases and J by 2 bases, with 5 bases of the junction left unmatched. The CDR3 bases are TGTGCCACCAGTGATTTGGGACAGGGGGGTGAACAAGAGACCCAGTACTTC. This codes for CATSDLGQGGEQETQYF.

This clonotype has ten or more counts. The V call is TRBV4-2, the J call TRBJ2-1; possibly TRBD2 for D (5 bases). The V gene lost 0 bases and the J gene lost 5 bases, with 14 bases spanning the gap. Looked up from germline, CDR1 is LGHNA and CDR2 is YNFKEQ. The CDR3 loop spans 16 amino acids. CDR3 protein: CASSQEGLATHNEQFF. As DNA, the CDR3 is TGTGCCAGCAGCCAAGAGGGTCTAGCAACCCACAATGAGCAGTTCTTC.

This clonotype was seen ten or more times. The chain links TRBV7-8 to TRBJ1-1; D is possibly TRBD1 (5 bases). Germline V gene lookup returns CDR1 SGHVS and CDR2 FQNEAQ. CDR3 length: 14 amino acids. V lost 5 bases and J 4 bases, leaving 14 bases between the germline ends. The CDR3 sequence: CASSSRVGATEAFF. For the CDR3, the DNA is TGTGCCAGCAGCAGCAGGGTTGGGGCCACTGAAGCTTTCTTT. Variable domain in full (rest from reference TRBV7-8 and TRBJ1-1): GAGVSQSPRYKVAKRGQDVALRCDPISGHVSLFWYQQALGQGPEFLTYFQNEAQLDKSGLPSDRFFAERPEGSVSTLKIQRTQQEDSAVYLCASSSRVGATEAFFGQGTRLTVV.

In this sample, this clonotype turned up many times. V usage is TRBV6-5 and J usage is TRBJ1-4; 7 positions match TRBD1. The junction had 3 bases not matched to a gene; V was cut back by 0 bases and J by 5 bases. The CDR3 runs 15 residues. Germline values: CDR1 MNHEY, CDR2 SVGAGI. The CDR3 reads CASSYSGGENEKLFF. Here the CDR3 DNA reads TGTGCCAGCAGTTACTCAGGGGGCGAGAATGAAAAACTGTTTTTT.

This rearrangement joins TRBV29-1 to TRBJ2-2; D is unresolved. The CDR3 runs to 13 residues. Germline V gives CDR1 SQVTM, CDR2 ANQGSEA. Between the trimmed V and J ends, which lost 4 bases and 3 bases, there was a span of 9 bases. CDR3 sequence (DNA): TGCAGCGTTGGAGACACCTACACCGGGGAGCTGTTTTTT. Amino acids: CSVGDTYTGELFF.

This clonotype was observed at least ten times. The chain carries TRBV6-1 and TRBJ2-1; 7 bases are shared with TRBD2. Trimming took 7 bases from V and 10 from J; bases not matched to a gene: 10. Germline values: CDR1 MNHNS, CDR2 SASEGT. This CDR3 is built from 13 residues. The CDR3 loop is CASKIAWGGEQFF. DNA for the CDR3: TGTGCCAGCAAGATCGCTTGGGGAGGGGAGCAGTTCTTC.

The chain carries TRBV12-3 or TRBV12-4 and TRBJ2-7; possible D gene TRBD2, 6 bases. V was shortened by 5 bases and J by 2 bases, with 13 bases between the two germline ends. CDR3 length: 14 amino acids. CDR3 amino acids: CASSPGGGAYEQYF. As DNA, the CDR3 is TGTGCCAGCAGTCCTGGAGGAGGGGCCTACGAGCAGTACTTC.

This clonotype has a count of ten or more. The chain recombines TRBV7-9 with TRBJ1-5, with a tentative D call TRBD1 (6 bases). The CDR3 is made up of 15 amino acids. Germline lookup yields CDR1 SEHNR and CDR2 FQNEAQ (reference sequence). The V end was cut by 1 base, the J end by 7 bases, with 14 bases between. CDR3 DNA: TGTGCCAGCAGCTTAGAAGGGGACACGGGGCAGCCCCAGCATTTT. It is translated as CASSLEGDTGQPQHF.

The genes are TRBV12-3 or TRBV12-4 and TRBJ2-1; no firm D call. CDR3 length: 11 residues. Trimming removed 5 bases from V and 6 bases from J, with 5 bases in between. The CDR3 loop is CASSPSNEQFF. For the CDR3, the DNA is TGTGCCAGCAGTCCCTCCAATGAGCAGTTCTTC.

This CDR3 is CASSDPAAGGNSGANVLTF. DNA of the CDR3: TGTGCCAGCAGCGACCCGGCGGCAGGGGGCAACTCTGGGGCCAACGTCCTGACTTTC. The chain links TRBV9 to TRBJ2-6, with 8 positions matching TRBD1. V dropped 3 bases and J dropped 0; count of bases not matched to a gene: 11. The length of the CDR3 is 19 residues. Looked up from germline, CDR1 is SGDLS and CDR2 is YYNGEE.

This clonotype has just a few counts. The chain links TRBV7-2 to TRBJ1-5; 10 bases match TRBD1. The V segment lost 0 bases and the J segment 6 bases; nucleotides outside the gene matches: 5. Per the germline V gene, CDR1 is SGHTA and CDR2 is FQGNSA. There are 16 residues in the CDR3. CDR3 sequence: CASSLAGTGEGQPQHF. The CDR3 DNA reads TGTGCCAGCAGCTTAGCCGGGACAGGGGAGGGTCAGCCCCAGCATTTT.

The chain has TRBV7-9 and TRBJ1-2; no definite D call. Trimming pared 4 bases from V and 8 bases from J, leaving 20 bases between. This CDR3 has 15 residues. Germline CDR1 reads SEHNR; CDR2 reads FQNEAQ (reference sequence). The CDR3 nucleotides are TGTGCCAGCAGCTCCACTGTGGGGTCCGAGACAGGCTACACCTTC. Translating it yields CASSSTVGSETGYTF.

The chain carries TRBV20-1 and TRBJ1-1, with TRBD1 matching 7 bases. The germline gives CDR1 DFQATT, CDR2 SNEGSKA (reference sequence). V lost 3 bases, J lost 2 bases, and 6 bases stayed unmatched. This CDR3 is 14 amino acids long. The CDR3 sequence: CSARENRGNTEAFF. The DNA of the CDR3 is TGCAGTGCTAGGGAAAACAGGGGAAACACTGAAGCTTTCTTT.

This clonotype has just a few counts. V is TRBV28 and J is TRBJ1-4, with 7 bases that match TRBD1. This CDR3 is built from 14 residues. CDR1 is MDHEN, CDR2 SYDVKM, per germline. The junction had 10 bases not matched to a gene; V was cut back by 7 bases and J by 8 bases. The CDR3 nucleotides read TGTGCCAGCATTCGGGACAGACGGAACGAAAAACTGTTTTTT. Protein: CASIRDRRNEKLFF. The variable domain in full, with the rest retrieved from reference TRBV28 and TRBJ1-4, is DVKVTQSSRYLVKRTGEKVFLECVQDMDHENMFWYRQDPGLGLRLIYFSYDVKMKEKGDIPEGYSVSREKKERFSLILESASTNQTSMYLCASIRDRRNEKLFFGSGTQLSVL.